One sample yielded the 17 T cell receptor beta chains listed below, sequenced in a study of T cells in tuberculosis. The protocol was immunoSEQ multiplex PCR, while the TCRdb copy is restricted to in-frame clones and leaves out a portion. In the table there are 30,000 to 35,000 clones, about nine tenths of which are singletons. Sequenced sample: PBMCs. Receptors were obtained from a donor between 10 and 35 years old with latent tuberculosis or without tuberculosis infection.

This chain uses TRBV6-1 with TRBJ2-7; 9 positions match TRBD1. This CDR3 is built from 15 residues. V shed 2 bases, J shed 3 bases, and the junction held 5 bases outside the gene matches. Per germline, CDR1 MNHNS and CDR2 SASEGT. The CDR3 nucleotides read TGTGCCAGCAGTGAACTAGGGACAGGGAGCTACGAGCAGTACTTC. It translates to CASSELGTGSYEQYF.

This CDR3 is CASSTTGLSNQPQHF. The CDR3 DNA follows: TGTGCCAGCAGCACGACAGGGTTAAGCAATCAGCCCCAGCATTTT. The V and J genes are TRBV6-6 and TRBJ1-5, with 7 bases matching TRBD1. The germline V gene encodes CDR1 MNHNY and CDR2 SVGAGI (reference sequence). J lost 1 base, V lost 6 bases, and 6 bases had no gene match. The CDR3 extends over 15 amino acids.

The rearrangement joins TRBV11-2 to TRBJ1-4; D might be TRBD1 (6 bases). Germline CDR1 reads SGHAT; CDR2 reads FQNNGV. The length of the CDR3 is 16 residues. Trimming pared 4 bases from V and 10 bases from J, leaving 22 bases between. CDR3 bases: TGTGCCAGCAGCTACCTTCGCCAGGGGCGGGGGCGAAAACTGTTTTTT. Amino acid sequence: CASSYLRQGRGRKLFF.

V is TRBV19 and J is TRBJ2-2, with 8 bases matching TRBD1. With 6 bases clipped from V and 0 bases from J, the junction kept 12 bases outside the gene matches. The CDR3 runs 18 residues. The germline V gene encodes CDR1 LNHDA and CDR2 SQIVND (reference sequence). CDR3 nucleotide sequence: TGTGCCAGTAGGAGGGACAGGATGAAGTTCGCGAACACCGGGGAGCTGTTTTTT. This encodes CASRRDRMKFANTGELFF.

V and J are TRBV27 and TRBJ1-4; 7 nucleotides line up with TRBD1. The V gene's germline CDR1 is MNHEY and CDR2 SMNVEV (reference sequence). This CDR3 contains 18 residues. Trimming cost V 5 bases and J 4 bases; bases outside gene matches: 16. In nucleotides, the CDR3 is TGTGCCAGCAGTAGAGACAGGGTGGTGTGGCCGGGTAATGAAAAACTGTTTTTT. It specifies CASSRDRVVWPGNEKLFF.

The chain links TRBV7-2 to TRBJ2-2; D may be TRBD1 (6 bases). This CDR3 is built from 14 residues. Per germline, CDR1 SGHTA and CDR2 FQGNSA. The ends were cut back, 2 bases at V and 3 bases at J, with 7 bases in the middle. The CDR3 sequence: CASSLWTDTGELFF. CDR3 nucleotides: TGTGCCAGCAGCTTATGGACAGACACCGGGGAGCTGTTTTTT.

The chain joins TRBV2 to TRBJ2-3, with D tentatively TRBD2 (6 bases). The CDR3 has 14 residues. The germline gives CDR1 SNHLY, CDR2 FYNNEI. V lost 5 bases and J lost 0, with 9 bases in between. The CDR3 loop reads CASSRGLSTDTQYF. The CDR3, as DNA: TGTGCCAGCAGTCGGGGACTTAGCACAGATACGCAGTATTTT.

The V gene is TRBV5-8, the J gene TRBJ2-7; tentatively, D is TRBD2 (5 bases). With 3 bases removed from V and 3 bases from J, the gap between germline ends came to 7 bases. The CDR3 is 12 amino acids. The germline V gene has CDR1 SGHTS and CDR2 YDEGEE. The CDR3 nucleotides are TGTGCCAGCAGCTGGGAGATCTACGAGCAGTACTTC. Its protein product is CASSWEIYEQYF.

The rearrangement joins TRBV7-9 to TRBJ1-1; maybe TRBD1 (6 bases). Trimming took off 4 bases at V and 1 base at J, with 13 bases between the two ends. From germline, CDR1 is SEHNR and CDR2 FQNEAQ (reference sequence). The CDR3 contains 15 residues. In nucleotides, the CDR3 is TGTGCCAGCAGCTCGGTAGGGGGGGAGAACACTGAAGCTTTCTTT. Translated: CASSSVGGENTEAFF.

The chain combines TRBV9 with TRBJ2-7, with a weak D call TRBD2 (6 bases). Trimming removed 4 bases at V and 7 bases at J, with 18 bases between. The CDR3 extends over 14 amino acids. Germline values: CDR1 SGDLS, CDR2 YYNGEE. For the CDR3, the DNA is TGTGCCAGCAGCAGCCGTAGGGAGGCGGGGGAGCAGTACTTC. It codes for CASSSRREAGEQYF.

The chain carries TRBV21-1 and TRBJ1-5; whether TRBD1, the table's D call, matches the DNA was not checked. TRBV21-1 is given as a pseudogene. This CDR3 is built from 15 residues. For the CDR3, the DNA is TGTGCCAGCAGCAAAGCCACAGGCCACAATCAGCCCCAGCATTTT. Its protein product is CASSKATGHNQPQHF.

V gene TRBV19 combines with J gene TRBJ2-4; D gene unclear. The CDR3 sequence is 15 residues long. Germline V gene lookup returns CDR1 LNHDA and CDR2 SQIVND (reference sequence). V lost 6 bases, J lost 2 bases, and 14 bases lay in between. CDR3 coding DNA: TGTGCCAGTAGACTAAGCCCTTTACCCAAAAACATTCAGTACTTC. It specifies CASRLSPLPKNIQYF.

The CDR3 loop reads CASSVGGDHNEQFF. CDR3 nucleotide sequence: TGTGCCAGCAGCGTAGGAGGCGACCACAATGAGCAGTTCTTC. J is TRBJ2-1 and V is TRBV9; D gene ambiguous. CDR1 is SGDLS, CDR2 YYNGEE, per germline. V was cut by 0 bases and J by 5 bases, with 9 bases left in between. This CDR3 is 14 amino acids long.

The V and J genes are TRBV4-1 and TRBJ1-5, with D uncertain. The V gene's germline CDR1 is MGHRA and CDR2 YSYEKL. V gave up 0 bases and J gave up 0 bases, with 15 bases separating them. The CDR3 has 18 amino acids. This CDR3 reads CASSQDPRKMLSNQPQHF. CDR3 sequence (DNA): TGCGCCAGCAGCCAAGATCCCAGAAAGATGCTTAGCAATCAGCCCCAGCATTTT.

The chain employs TRBV11-2 and TRBJ2-7, with a tentative D call TRBD1 (5 bases). Germline assignment: CDR1 SGHAT and CDR2 FQNNGV. V shed 5 bases and J shed 2 bases, with 13 bases lying between them. The CDR3 sequence is 14 residues long. For the CDR3, the DNA is TGTGCCAGCAGCCCAGGTCCAGGGACCTACGAGCAGTACTTC. Its protein product is CASSPGPGTYEQYF.

The chain has TRBV7-2 and TRBJ2-5, with 14 bases matching TRBD2. The V segment lost 6 bases and the J segment 5 bases; nucleotides outside the gene matches: 11. The CDR3 has 17 residues. Germline V gives CDR1 SGHTA, CDR2 FQGNSA. CDR3 residues: CASSPWTSGRPGETQYF. In nucleotides, the CDR3 is TGTGCCAGCAGTCCATGGACTAGCGGGAGGCCGGGTGAGACCCAGTACTTC.

This chain links TRBV15 with TRBJ2-7; D not resolved. Germline V lookup: CDR1 LNHNV, CDR2 YYDKDF (reference sequence). The CDR3 spans 11 residues. Trimming took off 3 bases at V and 3 bases at J, with 3 bases between the two ends. Here the CDR3 DNA reads TGTGCCACCAGCAGCGGCTACGAGCAGTACTTC. Its protein is CATSSGYEQYF.